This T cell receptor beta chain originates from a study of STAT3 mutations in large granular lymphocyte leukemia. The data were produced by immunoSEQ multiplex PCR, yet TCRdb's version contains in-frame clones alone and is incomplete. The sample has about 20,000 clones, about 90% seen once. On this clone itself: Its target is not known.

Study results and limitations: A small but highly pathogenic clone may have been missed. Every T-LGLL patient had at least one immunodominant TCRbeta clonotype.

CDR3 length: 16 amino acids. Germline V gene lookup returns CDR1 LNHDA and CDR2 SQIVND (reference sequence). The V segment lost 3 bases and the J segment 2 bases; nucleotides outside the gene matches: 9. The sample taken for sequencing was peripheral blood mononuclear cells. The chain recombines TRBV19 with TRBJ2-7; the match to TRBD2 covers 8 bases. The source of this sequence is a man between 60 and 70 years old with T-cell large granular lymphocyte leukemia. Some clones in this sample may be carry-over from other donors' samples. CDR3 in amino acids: CASSMVTSGPPYEQYF. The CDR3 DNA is TGTGCCAGTAGTATGGTTACTAGCGGACCCCCCTACGAGCAGTACTTC.